This entry lists 26 T cell receptor beta chains sequenced from one sample in a study of siplizumab effects on memory and regulatory T cells (dated by TCRdb to the late 2010s). Library preparation was by the immunoSEQ multiplex PCR assay. Here the immuneACCESS table is served through TCRdb, limited to in-frame sequences with V and J called. Missing clones are a known gap in these copies; in checked studies unresolved V genes cover under half, and the rest lacks a known reason. The sample yields fewer than 80,000 clones; 93% were counted once. Of the sample, approximately 4.5% falls within the top ten clones. Sample: CD8+ T cells sorted from blood. The source of these receptors is a human donor in good health.

This chain joins TRBV4-3 and TRBJ2-2; 9 bases are shared with TRBD2. V was pared by 1 base and J by 7 bases, with 16 bases of the junction left unmatched. The CDR3 contains 19 residues. Germline assignment: CDR1 LGHNA and CDR2 YSLEER. For the CDR3, the DNA is TGCGCCAGCAGCCAAGCCCCCCCGCTAGCGGGGTTAGTGGGCGGGGAGCTGTTTTTT. It translates to CASSQAPPLAGLVGGELFF.

The genes are TRBV28 and TRBJ1-5; D is ambiguous. Deletions cut 1 base from V and 1 base from J, with 8 bases between. This CDR3 has 15 amino acids. Germline V gene sequence: CDR1 MDHEN, CDR2 SYDVKM. CDR3 sequence (DNA): TGTGCCAGCAGTTTATACGCAGGAAGCAATCAGCCCCAGCATTTT. Amino acids: CASSLYAGSNQPQHF.

The chain is built from TRBV10-1 and TRBJ2-7; possible D gene TRBD2, 5 bases. The CDR3 totals 13 residues. The germline V gene encodes CDR1 WNHNN and CDR2 SYGVQD (reference sequence). Trimming shortened V by 2 bases and J by 5 bases, and 10 bases separated the two germline ends. The CDR3 loop reads CASSEDGVHEQYF. The CDR3 nucleotides read TGCGCCAGCAGTGAGGACGGGGTCCACGAGCAGTACTTC.

The chain couples TRBV4-1 to TRBJ1-1; no firm D call. This CDR3 spans 15 amino acids. CDR1 is MGHRA and CDR2 is YSYEKL in the germline V gene. V shed 0 bases and J shed 3 bases, with 11 bases lying between them. The CDR3 region has the DNA TGCGCCAGCAGCCAAGATCAGGAGGGTGACACTGAAGCTTTCTTT. This encodes CASSQDQEGDTEAFF.

The V call is TRBV27, the J call TRBJ2-7; 12 nucleotides match TRBD2. This CDR3 contains 20 residues. In germline, CDR1 is MNHEY, CDR2 SMNVEV (reference sequence). J gave up 0 bases and V 6 bases, and 18 bases lay outside the gene matches. The CDR3 bases are TGTGCCAGCAGCCCGCCCGGGGCTAGCGGGGGGGGCCCATCCTCCTACGAGCAGTACTTC. Its translation: CASSPPGASGGGPSSYEQYF.

V and J are TRBV30 and TRBJ2-2, with D maybe TRBD2 (5 bases). The CDR3 contains 12 residues. CDR1 and CDR2 from the germline V gene are GTSNPN and SVGIG (reference sequence). Between the trimmed V and J ends, which lost 4 bases and 7 bases, there was a span of 10 bases. This CDR3 is CAWNEGDGELFF. The CDR3 DNA reads TGTGCCTGGAACGAGGGCGACGGGGAGCTGTTTTTT.

The chain joins TRBV5-6 to TRBJ1-1; weak D call: TRBD1 (5 bases). Germline V CDR1 and CDR2: SGHDT, YYEEEE. This CDR3 is built from 15 residues. The V end was cut by 2 bases, the J end by 14 bases, with 25 bases between. CDR3 residues: CASSFGAGPGNGRFF. Here the CDR3 DNA reads TGTGCCAGCAGCTTTGGTGCGGGACCCGGTAATGGTAGGTTCTTT.

This sequence joins TRBV7-2 and TRBJ2-3, with TRBD2 matching 10 bases. This CDR3 comprises 16 residues. Germline CDR1 SGHTA, CDR2 FQGNSA. V was clipped by 1 base and J by 5 bases; unmatched bases: 6. The DNA of the CDR3 is TGTGCCAGCAGCTTAGGGAGCGGGGGGGCTGGAGATACGCAGTATTTT. This encodes CASSLGSGGAGDTQYF.

The chain links TRBV7-6 to TRBJ2-5; 7 nucleotides align to TRBD1. Germline CDR1 reads SGHVS; CDR2 reads FNYEAQ. V shed 5 bases and J 3 bases; nucleotides not matched to a gene: 9. The CDR3 covers 15 residues. The CDR3 nucleotides are TGTGCCAGCAGCCAACGGACAGGAGAGAAAGAGACCCAGTACTTC. Translated, it gives CASSQRTGEKETQYF.

This chain joins TRBV10-3 and TRBJ1-5; 10 nucleotides match TRBD1. Per the germline V gene, CDR1 is ENHRY and CDR2 is SYGVKD. V lost 9 bases and J lost 5; bases outside the gene matches: 4. This CDR3 comprises 13 residues. CDR3 nucleotides: TGTGCCATGGGACAGGGGCTGGATCAGCCCCAGCATTTT. Protein: CAMGQGLDQPQHF.

The chain is built from TRBV19 and TRBJ1-2, with D uncertain. Germline V gene data show CDR1 as LNHDA and CDR2 as SQIVND (reference sequence). Trimming took off 4 bases at V and 0 bases at J, with 12 bases between the two ends. The CDR3 has 15 residues. CDR3 DNA sequence: TGTGCCAGTAGTACCCATACTGGGACTAACTATGGCTACACCTTC. Protein: CASSTHTGTNYGYTF.

V and J are TRBV27 and TRBJ2-3; possibly TRBD2 for D (5 bases). The ends were cut back, 3 bases at V and 1 base at J, with 14 bases in the middle. The length of the CDR3 is 16 residues. The germline V gene has CDR1 MNHEY and CDR2 SMNVEV (reference sequence). This chain's CDR3 is CASSFFSEVRTDTQYF. The CDR3 nucleotides read TGTGCCAGCAGTTTCTTTAGCGAGGTTCGCACAGATACGCAGTATTTT.

The rearrangement uses TRBV25-1 and TRBJ2-2, with 7 bases that match TRBD2. After removal of 7 bases from V and 1 base from J, the junction contained 6 bases not matched to a gene. This CDR3 has 15 residues. CDR1 and CDR2 from the germline V gene are MGHDK and SYGVNS. This CDR3 reads CASTFTGGNTGELFF. For the CDR3, the DNA is TGTGCCAGCACCTTCACGGGAGGGAACACCGGGGAGCTGTTTTTT.

This clone was counted a few times. J is TRBJ1-2 and V is TRBV6-5; possibly TRBD1 for D (6 bases). Germline CDR1 is MNHEY and CDR2 is SVGAGI. V gave up 6 bases and J gave up 7 bases, with 15 bases separating them. This CDR3 spans 13 amino acids. This CDR3 reads CASRRTAGSGYTF. The CDR3 nucleotides are TGTGCCAGCAGGCGGACAGCCGGTAGTGGCTACACCTTC.

The chain uses TRBV5-4 and TRBJ2-3; a weak D match, TRBD2 (5 bases). V lost 9 bases and J 1 base, leaving 15 bases between the germline ends. This CDR3 region has 14 residues. Germline V CDR1 and CDR2: SGHNT, YYREEE (reference sequence). The CDR3 spells CATNTGFGTDTQYF. The CDR3 region has the DNA TGTGCCACTAACACGGGATTTGGCACAGATACGCAGTATTTT. Full variable domain (outside the CDR3, taken from reference TRBV5-4 and TRBJ2-3): ETGVTQSPTHLIKTRGQQVTLRCSSQSGHNTVSWYQQALGQGPQFIFQYYREEENGRGNFPPRFSGLQFPNYSSELNVNALELDDSALYLCATNTGFGTDTQYFGPGTRLTVL.

This clone was counted a single time. The chain recombines TRBV7-9 with TRBJ2-7; D gene unclear. V dropped 7 bases and J dropped 3 bases, with 13 bases sitting between them. The CDR3 is 13 residues long. CDR1 SEHNR and CDR2 FQNEAQ come from the germline V gene (reference sequence). The CDR3 DNA sequence: TGTGCCAGCATGGGCCCCGACTTCTACGAGCAGTACTTC. It specifies CASMGPDFYEQYF.

This chain connects TRBV6-6 to TRBJ1-3; D call uncertain. The V end was cut by 4 bases, the J end by 0 bases, with 13 bases between. CDR3 length: 16 residues. Germline V CDR1 and CDR2: MNHNY, SVGAGI (reference sequence). CDR3 sequence (DNA): TGTGCCAGCAGTTCAGAACTTCCCAGCTCTGGAAACACCATATATTTT. It specifies CASSSELPSSGNTIYF.

J is TRBJ2-2 and V is TRBV25-1; D gene ambiguous. V was clipped by 4 bases and J by 5 bases, with 11 bases between them. CDR1 is MGHDK, CDR2 SYGVNS, per germline. The CDR3 contains 14 residues. Here the CDR3 reads CASSAPQETGELFF. CDR3 in DNA: TGTGCCAGCAGTGCCCCCCAGGAGACCGGGGAGCTGTTTTTT.

The chain is built from TRBV5-4 and TRBJ2-1, with D hard to call. The germline gives CDR1 SGHNT, CDR2 YYREEE (reference sequence). Trimming shortened V by 2 bases and J by 4 bases, and 10 bases separated the two germline ends. CDR3 length: 14 amino acids. The CDR3 coding sequence is TGTGCCAGCAGCTTAACGGGTTTTTACAATGAGCAGTTCTTC. It translates to CASSLTGFYNEQFF. Looking up the rest from reference TRBV5-4 and TRBJ2-1 gives the full variable domain: ETGVTQSPTHLIKTRGQQVTLRCSSQSGHNTVSWYQQALGQGPQFIFQYYREEENGRGNFPPRFSGLQFPNYSSELNVNALELDDSALYLCASSLTGFYNEQFFGPGTRLTVL.

The CDR3 reads CAISVVGGSSYNEQFF. The CDR3 nucleotides read TGTGCCATCAGTGTCGTGGGGGGGAGCTCCTACAATGAGCAGTTCTTC. This chain uses TRBV10-3 with TRBJ2-1; 7 bases line up with TRBD2. Germline V gene sequence: CDR1 ENHRY, CDR2 SYGVKD. V was pared by 4 bases and J by 0 bases, with 6 bases of the junction left unmatched. This CDR3 is 16 amino acids long.

The chain links TRBV19 to TRBJ2-2; no reliable D call. CDR3 length equals 11 residues. Trimming stripped 4 bases from V and 6 bases from J, with 3 bases between. Germline V gene lookup returns CDR1 LNHDA and CDR2 SQIVND (reference sequence). In DNA, the CDR3 is TGTGCCAGTAGTAACGCCGGGGAGCTGTTTTTT. It codes for CASSNAGELFF.

The chain couples TRBV4-1 to TRBJ2-1, with TRBD1 identical over 7 bases. The V segment lost 2 bases and the J segment 4 bases; nucleotides outside the gene matches: 8. The germline CDR1 and CDR2 sequences are MGHRA and YSYEKL. There are 16 residues in the CDR3. CDR3 in DNA: TGCGCCAGCAGCCAACTCCGGGACAGAGGATACAATGAGCAGTTCTTC. Amino acid sequence: CASSQLRDRGYNEQFF.

The chain has TRBV6-1 and TRBJ1-1; no clear D gene. The CDR3 runs to 11 residues. The germline V and J ends were trimmed by 5 bases and 8 bases, with 9 bases remaining between them. CDR1 MNHNS and CDR2 SASEGT come from the germline V gene. CDR3 nucleotide sequence: TGTGCCAGCAGTTTAGGGCACGAAGCTTTCTTT. Its protein is CASSLGHEAFF.

J is TRBJ2-5 and V is TRBV7-9; TRBD1 aligns across 9 bases. J was trimmed by 5 bases and V by 5 bases; bases with no gene match: 6. Germline assignment: CDR1 SEHNR and CDR2 FQNEAQ (reference sequence). The CDR3 is made up of 14 amino acids. This CDR3 reads CASSPTGGWETQYF. The CDR3 bases are TGTGCCAGCAGCCCTACAGGGGGCTGGGAGACCCAGTACTTC.

This clone appeared a single time. The chain recombines TRBV27 with TRBJ2-7, with 8 bases aligning to TRBD1. The J segment lost 4 bases and the V segment lost 0 bases, leaving 5 bases of the junction unmatched. CDR1 MNHEY and CDR2 SMNVEV come from the germline V gene (reference sequence). The CDR3 contains 15 residues. The CDR3: CASSLSGTGKYEQYF. The CDR3 coding sequence is TGTGCCAGCAGTTTATCCGGGACAGGTAAATACGAGCAGTACTTC.

The V gene is TRBV25-1, the J gene TRBJ2-5, with D hard to call. V gave up 2 bases and J gave up 4 bases, with 2 bases separating them. CDR1 is MGHDK, CDR2 SYGVNS, per germline. This CDR3 is 11 amino acids long. As DNA, the CDR3 is TGTGCCAGCAGTGAAGTAGAGACCCAGTACTTC. It translates to CASSEVETQYF.